Reported below is one TCR beta chain. The data were produced by immunoSEQ multiplex PCR, yet TCRdb's version contains in-frame clones alone and is incomplete. The table records about 92,000 clones, about 93% of them present only once. The CDR3 sequence is 17 residues long. In germline, CDR1 is SGHRS, CDR2 YFSETQ. The ends lost 6 bases at V and 6 bases at J; junction bases unmatched: 14. This entry belongs to a study of T cell changes during pregnancy in multiple sclerosis. The chain employs TRBV5-1 and TRBJ2-2, with 10 positions matching TRBD1. Sample: peripheral blood, taken in the first trimester of pregnancy. This clonotype was sampled from a female donor with multiple sclerosis, enrolled in a pregnancy study. The CDR3 nucleotides read TGCGCCAGCACACAAAACCCGACAGGGGGCGCATCCGGGGAGCTGTTTTTT. It encodes CASTQNPTGGASGELFF.